The clone carrying this TCR beta chain was counted only a few times. Its antigen is not identified. The entry originates in a study of blood T cells in healthy people across ages. The study, taken as a whole, reports: A roughly linear fall in TCR beta diversity per million T cells was seen with increasing age. Long-lived and aged donors differed, with more naive CD4+ cells and higher diversity in the long-lived. Calculation of diversity from one million T cells yielded estimates considered to be underestimates.

Trimming stripped 1 base from V and 13 bases from J, with 14 bases between. Germline V CDR1 and CDR2: SGHTA, FQGNSA. The CDR3 consists of 13 residues. For the second PCR, which ran for roughly 6 to 12 cycles, a sample-barcoded 5' primer and a J-beta primer mix were used. Every cDNA molecule carried a tag from a template-switch adaptor bearing 12 random nucleotides. One entry per CDR3 protein, called by TCRdb with MiXCR from the 5' RACE reads. The sample lists about 1.8 million distinct CDR3 sequences, around 50% seen once, with about 2.1% in the top ten. What was sequenced was blood. The chain carries TRBV7-2 and TRBJ2-4, with D unresolved. The receptor's source is a woman between 40 and 55 years old in good health. Here the CDR3 DNA reads TGTGCCAGCAGCTTAGAGGGTTTAACAGAACAGTACTTC. Amino acids: CASSLEGLTEQYF. Full variable domain (remainder filled in from reference TRBV7-2 and TRBJ2-4): GAGVSQSPSNKVTEKGKDVELRCDPISGHTALYWYRQSLGQGLEFLIYFQGNSAPDKSGLPSDRFSAERTGGSVSTLTIQRTQQEDSAVYLCASSLEGLTEQYFGAGTRLSVL.